These T cell receptor beta chains were read from a single sample in a study of cytomegalovirus exposure and HLA in healthy donors. Here immunoSEQ multiplex PCR was the method, and the copy in TCRdb shows in-frame clones only, minus some. The sample lists approximately 82,000 clones, 60% to 80% occurring once. The sequencing sample was made of PBMCs. The receptors were sampled from a woman aged 45-65 years in good health and CMV-seropositive. Both conserved end residues are part of each CDR3. D genes are given only for firm matches.

j_call d_call v_call cdr3_aa
TRBJ1-4 TRBD1 TRBV29-1 CSVGTVREKLFF
TRBJ2-1 TRBD2 TRBV6-5 CASKPTSEPYNEQFF
TRBJ1-1 TRBD1 TRBV18 CASSATGVNTEAFF
TRBJ1-1 NA TRBV2 CASSEFHLNTEAFF
TRBJ2-1 TRBD2 TRBV11-2 CASSIGTSDYYNEQFF
TRBJ2-1 TRBD2 TRBV19 CASRLSSGSGEQFF
TRBJ1-1 TRBD1 TRBV6-1 CASSFGTGQAFF
TRBJ2-3 TRBD2 TRBV28 CASSLLMVGAGGRRDTQYF
TRBJ2-2 NA TRBV6-4 CASSDSRQDTGELFF
TRBJ2-1 TRBD2 TRBV5-1 CASRVDGGDYNEQFF
TRBJ2-1 TRBD1 TRBV27 CASSLGTVGEQFF
TRBJ1-3 NA TRBV7-8 CASSFVQGGPGNTIYF
TRBJ1-1 NA TRBV6-1 CASVGGGFTEAFF
TRBJ2-7 TRBD2 TRBV29-1 CSVRPGGSGSEQYF
TRBJ2-1 TRBD2 TRBV9 CASSEGLADYNEQFF
TRBJ2-1 TRBD2 TRBV15 CATSSLAGVGDEQFF
TRBJ1-2 NA TRBV19 CASSRGQSPNYGYTF
TRBJ2-2 NA TRBV10-3 CAITPRRTGELFF
TRBJ2-2 TRBD1 TRBV5-1 CASSNGDRRSGELFF
TRBJ2-3 TRBD2 TRBV7-3 CASSLGLAGADTQYF
TRBJ1-2 NA TRBV6-5 CASSPGLNGYTF
TRBJ2-5 TRBD2 TRBV28 CASKGLAGVETQYF
TRBJ2-7 TRBD1 TRBV6-5 CASSPDRGGYEQYF
TRBJ2-1 TRBD2 TRBV5-1 CASSLDSGSYNEQFF
TRBJ1-1 NA TRBV7-9 CSSSPGGAEAFF
TRBJ2-3 TRBD2 TRBV6-1 CASSASGTSGSFGTQYF
TRBJ1-1 NA TRBV28 CASRLGTITFF
TRBJ1-1 TRBD1 TRBV2 CASSDGLGQGALGAFF
TRBJ1-5 NA TRBV30 CAWGTGIGQPQHF
TRBJ2-7 NA TRBV7-2 CASSSYSGYEQYF
TRBJ1-5 NA TRBV15 CATSRGQSNQPQHF
TRBJ1-1 NA TRBV7-9 CASRYSQGSNTEAFF
TRBJ1-1 NA TRBV10-3 CAISEAPGQEAFF
TRBJ2-7 NA TRBV27 CASSFSGVDEQYF
TRBJ2-3 TRBD2 TRBV6-6 CASSYSGSRFSDTQYF
TRBJ2-7 TRBD2 TRBV28 CASISSGATYEQYF
TRBJ1-1 TRBD1 TRBV5-1 CASSLRTLDRFVTEAFF
TRBJ1-1 NA TRBV6-6 CASFYREGTEAFF
NA TRBD1 TRBV29-1 CSVGRGQGYEQYF
TRBJ1-6 TRBD1 TRBV2 CASSETGQGASPLHF
TRBJ2-1 NA TRBV28 CASRGNGQFF
TRBJ2-7 TRBD2 TRBV7-8 CASTQGQRGEYEQYF
TRBJ2-5 TRBD2 TRBV30 CAWSFPGGLVETQYF
TRBJ1-2 NA TRBV28 CASSLMQGETNGYTF
TRBJ1-3 NA TRBV9 CASSPGSGNRGNTIYF
TRBJ1-4 NA TRBV7-9 CSSSLGNSIGEKLFF
TRBJ2-1 TRBD2 TRBV15 CATSSLTSGSYNEQFF
TRBJ1-1 TRBD1 TRBV30 CAWGTGAFGYTEAFF
TRBJ2-5 TRBD1 TRBV25-1 CASSRAGQAQKTQYF
TRBJ1-5 NA TRBV6-5 CASSETLPQHF
TRBJ1-1 NA TRBV29-1 CSVEGIRGEAFF
TRBJ2-7 NA TRBV7-7 CASSLGQNYEQYF
TRBJ2-7 NA TRBV29-1 CSVADTYEQYF
TRBJ1-2 NA TRBV5-6 CASSSGWGRGYTF
TRBJ2-7 TRBD2 TRBV27 CASSRRLATYEQYF
TRBJ2-5 TRBD2 TRBV30 CAWSVGLAGGETQYF
TRBJ2-1 NA TRBV7-8 CASSPSRSGNEQFF